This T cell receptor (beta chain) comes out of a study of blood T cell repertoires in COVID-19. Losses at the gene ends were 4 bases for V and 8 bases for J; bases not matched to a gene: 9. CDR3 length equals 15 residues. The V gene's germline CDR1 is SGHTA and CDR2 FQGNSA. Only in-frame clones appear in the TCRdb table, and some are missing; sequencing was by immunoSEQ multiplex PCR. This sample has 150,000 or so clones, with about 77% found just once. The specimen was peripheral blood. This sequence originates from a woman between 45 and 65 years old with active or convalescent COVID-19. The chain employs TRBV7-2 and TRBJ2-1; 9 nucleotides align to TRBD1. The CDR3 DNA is TGTGCCAGCAGCTGGGGACAGGGAGGGGTGGATGAGCAGTTCTTC. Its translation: CASSWGQGGVDEQFF.